The entry below gives a single TCR beta chain sequence along with its context. The entry originates in a study of sequential checkpoint blockade in melanoma. As for the study in general: Arm A got nivolumab then ipilimumab; arm B the reverse, 1:1. After both sequences, patients received maintenance nivolumab.

Treatment in this sample: randomized to nivolumab then ipilimumab (arm A) or the reverse (arm B). No patient had prior DNA-damaging chemotherapy. Live CD3+CD8+ CD19− CD56− cells were sorted from PBMCs. The assay was immunoSEQ multiplex PCR, and TCRdb's table has in-frame clones only and misses some. The table has roughly 18,000 clones, around 68% seen once. V lost 3 bases and J lost 6; bases outside the gene matches: 4. This CDR3 is 13 amino acids long. In germline, CDR1 is KGHSH, CDR2 LQKENI. Sequences were derived from CD8+ T cells sorted from blood (inferred from file names), sampled from a patient given nivolumab and ipilimumab in sequence. The chain links TRBV18 to TRBJ1-2, with 7 bases aligning to TRBD1. The receptor was isolated from a human donor with melanoma. CDR3 region: CASSPDRDDGYTF. CDR3 bases: TGTGCCAGCTCACCCGACAGGGATGATGGCTACACCTTC.